This TCR beta chain came from a study of cytomegalovirus exposure and HLA in healthy donors. Whole-study findings and limits: Per published reports, the classifier diagnosed cytomegalovirus status with high specificity and sensitivity.

The PCR made use of 60 Vbeta and 13 Jbeta primers. Sequencing was performed with immunoSEQ multiplex PCR; in TCRdb, only in-frame clones are kept and a portion is missing. The sample shows under 55,000 clones, around 80% of them seen only once. Trimming took 2 bases from V and 3 from J; bases not matched to a gene: 7. This CDR3 comprises 16 residues. The germline V gene has CDR1 SGHTA and CDR2 FQGTGA. As to this clone: The antigen is unknown.

Sequences were obtained from PBMCs. This TCR came from a man aged 25-45 years in good health and CMV-seropositive. V and J are TRBV7-3 and TRBJ2-3, with 8 bases that match TRBD2. Written as DNA, the CDR3 is TGTGCCAGCAGCTTATTGGGGCGGGGGGCTACAGATACGCAGTATTTT. The encoded protein is CASSLLGRGATDTQYF.